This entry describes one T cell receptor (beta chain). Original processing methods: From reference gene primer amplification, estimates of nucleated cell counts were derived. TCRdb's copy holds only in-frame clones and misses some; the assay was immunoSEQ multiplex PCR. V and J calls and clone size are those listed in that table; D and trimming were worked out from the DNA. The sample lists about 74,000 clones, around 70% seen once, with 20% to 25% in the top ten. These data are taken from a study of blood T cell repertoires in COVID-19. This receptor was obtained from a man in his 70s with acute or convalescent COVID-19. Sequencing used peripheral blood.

CDR3 DNA: TGTGCCAGCAGCTTAAGGTCAGGTGATGAAAAACTGTTTTTT. Its protein is CASSLRSGDEKLFF. The chain carries TRBV7-2 and TRBJ1-4; no firm D call. Trimming pared 2 bases from V and 6 bases from J, leaving 10 bases between. Looked up from germline, CDR1 is SGHTA and CDR2 is FQGNSA. The length of the CDR3 is 14 residues.